Each of the 9 T cell receptor beta chains below was sequenced from the same sample in a study of cytotoxic CD8 clonotypes in ibrutinib-treated CLL listed by TCRdb under 2021. The protocol used for the library was the immunoSEQ multiplex PCR assay. As stored in TCRdb, this immuneACCESS dataset retains in-frame rearrangements with V and J assigned. A fraction of the clones does not appear; measured against another copy, unresolved V genes explain less than half of the discrepancy, and the remainder lacks a known reason. The sample table records approximately 13,000 clones; more than 60% of these occur just once. The ten largest clonotypes hold approximately 5.5% of the sample. The input for sequencing was PBMCs, taken before ibrutinib treatment. The receptors shown here come from a human donor with chronic lymphocytic leukemia.

There are a few counts of this clone. The rearrangement uses TRBV7-2 and TRBJ1-6; TRBD1 is a possible D gene (6 bases). Germline V CDR1 and CDR2: SGHTA, FQGNSA. The length of the CDR3 is 15 residues. The V end was cut by 1 base, the J end by 7 bases, with 11 bases between. The CDR3 DNA reads as TGTGCCAGCAGCTTAGGAAGACAGGAGAATTCACCCCTCCACTTT. Its protein product is CASSLGRQENSPLHF. The full variable domain, with the rest looked up from reference TRBV7-2 and TRBJ1-6, is GAGVSQSPSNKVTEKGKDVELRCDPISGHTALYWYRQSLGQGLEFLIYFQGNSAPDKSGLPSDRFSAERTGGSVSTLTIQRTQQEDSAVYLCASSLGRQENSPLHFGNGTRLTVT.

V and J are TRBV7-9 and TRBJ1-2; D may be TRBD1 (6 bases). There are 15 residues in the CDR3. Trimming removed 4 bases from V and 4 bases from J, with 16 bases in between. Looked up from germline, CDR1 is SEHNR and CDR2 is FQNEAQ (reference sequence). The CDR3 region is CASSSTDRISYGYTF. CDR3 in DNA: TGTGCCAGCAGCTCCACCGACAGGATCAGCTATGGCTACACCTTC.

The chain couples TRBV4-3 to TRBJ2-3, with 9 bases lining up with TRBD2. After removal of 1 base from V and 4 bases from J, the junction contained 9 bases not matched to a gene. The CDR3 is made up of 17 amino acids. CDR1 is LGHNA and CDR2 is YSLEER in the germline V gene. In DNA form, the CDR3 reads TGCGCCAGCAGCCAAGTCTTTAGCGGGGGTGGGGCAGATACGCAGTATTTT. Amino acid sequence: CASSQVFSGGGADTQYF.

This sequence joins TRBV6-5 and TRBJ2-1; 8 positions agree with TRBD2. After removal of 0 bases from V and 9 bases from J, the junction contained 10 bases not matched to a gene. This CDR3 has 16 residues. Germline V gene lookup returns CDR1 MNHEY and CDR2 SVGAGI. CDR3 DNA: TGTGCCAGCAGTTACTCTGGGAGCGGGAGATGGGGTGAGCAGTTCTTC. Amino acids: CASSYSGSGRWGEQFF.

The chain carries TRBV19 and TRBJ2-1; D might be TRBD1 (7 bases). This CDR3 has 16 amino acids. Trimming left V 0 bases short and J 10 bases short, with 19 bases between. Germline CDR1 LNHDA, CDR2 SQIVND (reference sequence). Here the CDR3 DNA reads TGTGCCAGTAGTATAGATGGCAGGGGGGCCCCTCGGGAGCAGTTCTTC. This encodes CASSIDGRGAPREQFF.

The chain links TRBV21-1 to TRBJ1-2. TRBV21-1 is described as a pseudogene. CDR3 length equals 14 residues. CDR3 nucleotides: TGTGCCAGCAGACGCCGGGGGGGCAACTATGGCTACACCTTC. Residues: CASRRRGGNYGYTF.

The chain has TRBV9 and TRBJ2-3, with 8 bases fitting TRBD2. The CDR3 loop spans 16 amino acids. Trimming at V came to 4 bases and at J to 1 base, leaving 8 bases not matched to a gene. Germline CDR1 reads SGDLS; CDR2 reads YYNGEE. The chain's CDR3 is CASSTWGRGGTDTQYF. The CDR3 region has the DNA TGTGCCAGCAGCACATGGGGGCGGGGGGGCACAGATACGCAGTATTTT. The whole variable domain, remainder taken from reference TRBV9 and TRBJ2-3, is DSGVTQTPKHLITATGQRVTLRCSPRSGDLSVYWYQQSLDQGLQFLIQYYNGEERAKGNILERFSAQQFPDLHSELNLSSLELGDSALYFCASSTWGRGGTDTQYFGPGTRLTVL.

This chain connects TRBV5-1 to TRBJ1-5; D gene ambiguous. Germline V gene lookup returns CDR1 SGHRS and CDR2 YFSETQ. Trimming shortened V by 0 bases and J by 3 bases, and 7 bases separated the two germline ends. CDR3 size: 14 residues. DNA of the CDR3: TGCGCCAGCAGCTTGGGGCAGCCCAATCAGCCCCAGCATTTT. The encoded protein is CASSLGQPNQPQHF.

The rearrangement links TRBV4-2 to TRBJ1-2, with no clear D. CDR3 length: 13 amino acids. Germline V gene data show CDR1 as LGHNA and CDR2 as YNFKEQ. The V and J ends lost 4 bases and 7 bases respectively, with 13 bases between them. CDR3 residues: CASSLPSVSGYTF. The DNA for the CDR3 is TGTGCCAGCAGCCTGCCCTCGGTCTCTGGCTACACCTTC.